This T cell receptor beta chain derives from a study of blood T cells in healthy people across ages. Regarding this clonotype: One junction end does not reproduce the germline sequence, and a read error may be involved.

Alongside a J-beta primer mix, a sample-barcoded 5' primer served in a second PCR lasting about 7 to 12 cycles. TCRdb called the 5' RACE reads again in MiXCR, with one record for every CDR3 protein. This table holds 1.5 million to 2 million distinct CDR3 sequences, approximately 28% found once. This CDR3 has 16 amino acids. The germline CDR1 and CDR2 sequences are KGHSH and LQKENI. The source of this sequence is a woman in her thirties in good health. Sequenced sample: blood. The V and J genes are TRBV18 and TRBJ1-1; tentatively, D is TRBD1 (6 bases). CDR3 nucleotides: TGTGCCCGCTCACCAAGGCAGGGGAGCACGAACACTGAAGCTTTCTTT. It translates to CARSPRQGSTNTEAFF.